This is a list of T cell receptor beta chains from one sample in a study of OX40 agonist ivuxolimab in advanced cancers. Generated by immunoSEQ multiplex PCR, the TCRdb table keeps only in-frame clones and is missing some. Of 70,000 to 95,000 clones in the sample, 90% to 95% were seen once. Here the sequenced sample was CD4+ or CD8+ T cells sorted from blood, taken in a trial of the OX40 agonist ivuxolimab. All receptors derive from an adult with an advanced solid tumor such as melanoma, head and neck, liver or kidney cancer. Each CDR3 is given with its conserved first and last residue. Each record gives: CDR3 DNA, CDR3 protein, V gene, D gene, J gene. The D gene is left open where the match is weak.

TGTGCCAGCAGCAAAATACACGAGCAGTACTTC CASSKIHEQYF TRBV5-5 . TRBJ2-7
TGTGCCAGCAGCTTAAAGAGGGGGAGGGCCGTGACCTACAATGAGCAGTTCTTC CASSLKRGRAVTYNEQFF TRBV11-3 . TRBJ2-1
TGTGCCAGCAGAGATGCGGGACTCCGGAACACTGAAGCTTTCTTT CASRDAGLRNTEAFF TRBV7-9 . TRBJ1-1
TGTGCCAGCAGCGTGTTGGACACGAACACCGGGGAGCTGTTTTTT CASSVLDTNTGELFF TRBV9 . TRBJ2-2
TGTGCCAGCAGCCAACAGGGAGGGTACTACAATGAGCAGTTCTTC CASSQQGGYYNEQFF TRBV7-9 . TRBJ2-1
TGTGCCAGCGCGGTCCGGGACGAGCAGTACTTC CASAVRDEQYF TRBV10-3 . TRBJ2-7
TGTGCCAGCAGAACAGGACAGGCCTATGGCTACACCTTC CASRTGQAYGYTF TRBV7-9 TRBD1 TRBJ1-2
TGTGCCAGTAGTCGACCCTCGTCGCGAGGGGTGGGAGGCGGATATGGCTACACCTTC CASSRPSSRGVGGGYGYTF TRBV19 . TRBJ1-2
TGCGCCAGCAGCCAAGAGAGGTCCTACGAGCAGTACTTC CASSQERSYEQYF TRBV4-1 . TRBJ2-7
TGTGCTAGCAGCTCGGGTGGAGAGACCCAGTACTTC CASSSGGETQYF TRBV7-7 . TRBJ2-5
TGTGCCAGCAGTTACTCGGGGGCTGTTGGTGAAAAACTGTTTTTT CASSYSGAVGEKLFF TRBV6-5 . TRBJ1-4
TGTGCCAGCAGCTTGCGGAGCCAAGAGACCCAGTACTTC CASSLRSQETQYF TRBV7-9 . TRBJ2-5
TGTGCCAGCAGTTTCGGAGGTTCTACAGATACGCAGTATTTT CASSFGGSTDTQYF TRBV11-2 . TRBJ2-3
TGTGCCAGCAGCGTAGAACTAAGGACAGGGAAGGGGATGGACACCATATATTTT CASSVELRTGKGMDTIYF TRBV9 TRBD1 TRBJ1-3
TGTGCCAGCAGTGAATGGGGGGGAGGGGGCGCATCCTGGGCCACTGAAGCTTTCTTT CASSEWGGGGASWATEAFF TRBV6-1 TRBD1 TRBJ1-1
TGTGCCAGTAGTGTAGACAGGGGGCGGGTGAACACTGAAGCTTTCTTT CASSVDRGRVNTEAFF TRBV19 TRBD1 TRBJ1-1
TGTGCCAGTAGTATACAGGGTGAAAAACTGTTTTTT CASSIQGEKLFF TRBV19 . TRBJ1-4
TGTGCCAGCAGTGGGACATCAACTAATGAAAAACTGTTTTTT CASSGTSTNEKLFF TRBV6-1 . TRBJ1-4
TGTGCCAGCAGCGTAGCGGGAGTGGGTGCAGATACGCAGTATTTT CASSVAGVGADTQYF TRBV9 . TRBJ2-3
TGCGCCAGCAGCTTGGCAGGGACTAGCACAGATACGCAGTATTTT CASSLAGTSTDTQYF TRBV5-1 . TRBJ2-3
TGTGCCAGCAGCAGTTTAGCTTCACAGGGGCCCTGGGAGCTGTTTTTT CASSSLASQGPWELFF TRBV21-1 . TRBJ2-2